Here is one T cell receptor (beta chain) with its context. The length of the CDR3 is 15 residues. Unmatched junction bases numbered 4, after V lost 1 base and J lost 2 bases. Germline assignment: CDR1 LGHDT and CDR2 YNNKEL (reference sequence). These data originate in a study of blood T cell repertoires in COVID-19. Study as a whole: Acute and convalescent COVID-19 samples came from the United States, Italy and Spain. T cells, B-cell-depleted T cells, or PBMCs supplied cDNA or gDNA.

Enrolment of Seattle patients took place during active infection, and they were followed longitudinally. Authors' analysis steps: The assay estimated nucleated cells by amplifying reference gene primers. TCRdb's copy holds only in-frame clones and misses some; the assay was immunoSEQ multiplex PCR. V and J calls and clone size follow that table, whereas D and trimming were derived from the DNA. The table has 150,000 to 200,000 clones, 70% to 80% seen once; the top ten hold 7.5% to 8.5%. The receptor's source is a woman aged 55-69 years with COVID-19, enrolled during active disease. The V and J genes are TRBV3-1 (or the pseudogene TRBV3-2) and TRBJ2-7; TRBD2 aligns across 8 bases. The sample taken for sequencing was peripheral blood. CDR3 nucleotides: TGTGCCAGCAGCCAAGGGACTAGCAGAACCTACGAGCAGTACTTC. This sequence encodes CASSQGTSRTYEQYF.